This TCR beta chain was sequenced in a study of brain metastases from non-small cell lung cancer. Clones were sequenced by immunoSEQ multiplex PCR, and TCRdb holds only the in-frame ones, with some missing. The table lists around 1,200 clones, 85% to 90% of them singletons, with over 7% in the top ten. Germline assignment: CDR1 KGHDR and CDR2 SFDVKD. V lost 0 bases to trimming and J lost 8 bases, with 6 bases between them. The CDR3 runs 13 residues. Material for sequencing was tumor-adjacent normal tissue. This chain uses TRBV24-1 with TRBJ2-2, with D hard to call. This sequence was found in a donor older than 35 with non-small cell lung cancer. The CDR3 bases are TGTGCCACCAGTGATTTGCAGAATGGGGAGCTGTTTTTT. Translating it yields CATSDLQNGELFF.